This record concerns one T cell receptor beta chain sequence. This receptor's antigen is unknown. Qualities for individual bases were not recorded, and no much larger clone is one base off. In light of the paper, this sample's time point label describes: cells obtained before transplantation from donor or recipient. CD3+CD4+ and CD3+CD8+ populations were FACS-sorted from unstimulated pre-transplant donor and recipient cells taken from spleen or lymph nodes. This sample is drawn from a study of graft-versus-host responses after intestinal transplantation (dated by TCRdb to the early 2020s). Notes on the research overall: Multivisceral, liver-intestinal, or isolated intestinal transplants were received by the recipients. Every recipient was given anti-thymocyte globulin induction, followed by about three years of maintenance tacrolimus and steroids. Bulk TCR-beta CDR3 sequencing was used to track graft-versus-host and host-versus-graft alloreactive T cell clones in the graft, circulation and bone marrow after intestinal transplantation. Of the roughly 24 intestinal transplant recipients enrolled in the cohort, one of whom was a retransplant, a few patients without pretransplant specimens were excluded. Alloreactive clones were identified by sequencing pre-transplant mixed lymphocyte reaction products and comparing these products with unstimulated pre-transplant donor and recipient T cells. Rather than going through the commercial service, samples from a few later patients were sequenced in-house on an Illumina MiSeq and processed with MiXCR. A peak of at least 4% donor T cells among recipient peripheral blood mononuclear cells was the definition used for donor T cell macrochimerism. What the study reported, not specific to this receptor: Early after transplant, peak levels of circulating GvH clones were found to be associated with declines in HvG clones. The conclusions were limited by the relatively low number and heterogeneity of the intestinal transplant patients. Patients with donor T cell macrochimerism had high GvH to HvG T cell clonal ratios in their allografts. GvH clones were detected in recipient bone marrow, and some of these GvH clones were observed earlier in ileal mucosa or blood, consistent with an intestinal mucosal origin.

Library preparation employed the immunoSEQ multiplex PCR assay. For most patients, genomic DNA was isolated using the Qiagen DNeasy Blood and Tissue Kit and was shipped frozen to Adaptive Biotechnologies for TCR sequencing. For most patients, genomic DNA was subjected to high-throughput TCR-beta CDR3 sequencing by Adaptive Biotechnologies. Turning to the authors' computational methods: TCR sequencing data for some 17 patients were retrieved from Adaptive's ImmunoSEQ software; three other patients were processed with MiXCR and VDJtools. To correct CD4 versus CD8 sorting errors, sequences present in both subsets at a frequency ratio below 5:1 were removed. CDR3 nucleotide sequences shared by donor and recipient were removed because the origin of these sequences could not be assigned. Alloreactive clones required at least 2-fold expansion over unstimulated cells and minimum CFSE-low frequency of 0.002% (template counts) or 0.001% (read counts). Clones were considered mappable if detected in sequenced pre-transplant spleen, lymph node, or MLR CFSE-low populations of the donor or recipient. Cumulative frequency of alloreactive clones was calculated as a percentage of all sequences weighted by copy number. Sourced from immuneACCESS, this table was stored by TCRdb with only in-frame sequences that have V and J called. A share of the clones is absent; for the studies checked, an unresolved V gene accounts for under half, and the remainder has no known explanation. That table gives V, J and clone size, and the DNA gave D and trimming. Present in this sample are tens of thousands of clones, nearly 90% of which were seen just once. The ten largest clonotypes hold approximately 4.1% of the sample.

The CDR3 runs 14 residues from the cysteine to the phenylalanine. The retained sequence is limited to the CDR3, 42 bases, with the frame set at the first base. Per the germline V gene, MDHEN is the CDR1 and SYDVKM is the CDR2. A distance of 12 bases separates the germline ends of V and J, which lose 7 bases and 2 bases respectively. The sample in question was unstimulated CD8+ T cells sorted from spleen or lymph node cells, obtained before transplant. Recombination linked TRBV28 to TRBJ1-5; the D gene is perhaps TRBD1, on 5 matching bases. This sequence originates from a human donor who was the organ donor for an intestinal transplant. In nucleotide form, the sequence is TGTGCCAGCAATCCCGGGGGAGGCAATCAGCCCCAGCATTTT. It is translated as CASNPGGGNQPQHF.